The 2 T cell receptor beta chains reported below all come from one sample, sequenced in a study of cytomegalovirus exposure and HLA in healthy donors. PCR was performed using 60 Vbeta and 13 Jbeta primers. Here immunoSEQ multiplex PCR was the method, and the copy in TCRdb shows in-frame clones only, minus some. Among under 200,000 clones listed, 65% to 85% were seen once. Material for sequencing was PBMCs. All receptors derive from a man aged 55 to 70 in good health and CMV-seronegative.

V gene TRBV6-1 combines with J gene TRBJ1-2; the D gene is possibly TRBD1 (5 bases). Germline-derived CDR1 and CDR2 are MNHNS and SASEGT. This CDR3 has 14 residues. Trimming took off 2 bases at V and 2 bases at J, with 9 bases between the two ends. CDR3 bases: TGTGCCAGCAGTGAAAGGGGAGGGAACTATGGCTACACCTTC. Residues: CASSERGGNYGYTF.

The J gene is TRBJ1-4, the V gene TRBV7-9; D may be TRBD1 (6 bases). The V end was cut by 2 bases, the J end by 7 bases, with 14 bases between. Germline CDR1 reads SEHNR; CDR2 reads FQNEAQ (reference sequence). CDR3 length: 15 amino acids. The CDR3 spells CASSLIGQQPEKLFF. DNA for the CDR3: TGTGCCAGCAGCTTAATAGGACAGCAACCTGAAAAACTGTTTTTT. The full variable domain, with the rest looked up from reference TRBV7-9 and TRBJ1-4, is DTGVSQNPRHKITKRGQNVTFRCDPISEHNRLYWYRQTLGQGPEFLTYFQNEAQLEKSRLLSDRFSAERPKGSFSTLEIQRTEQGDSAMYLCASSLIGQQPEKLFFGSGTQLSVL.